This T cell receptor (beta chain) was captured by sequencing in a study of cytomegalovirus exposure and HLA in healthy donors (TCRdb year 2017). For context, the study as a whole: According to an earlier analysis of a few hundred of the donors, about 179 million T cells yielded 120 million or so unique TCR beta sequences and approximately 300 Gb of sequence data. An early release covering about 600 HLA-typed donors comprised approximately 290 gigabases of sequencing data and tens of millions of unique TCR sequences. Among the roughly 400 genotyped donors, approximately 76% belonged to the genetic ancestry cluster associated with self-reported Caucasian donors. The study aimed to test whether signatures of past pathogen exposure could be identified by cataloging public T cell receptors. The T cell repertoires of some 670 subjects were profiled by immunosequencing and related to cytomegalovirus serostatus. In addition to the first cohort of roughly 700 subjects, a separate validation cohort of 120 different subjects was used. To predict cytomegalovirus infection status, the study combined high-throughput TCR immunosequencing, statistical association of individual TCRs with disease status, and machine learning. A later analysis re-analyzed previously published TCR beta repertoires from approximately 670 donors and added high-resolution HLA genotyping to study TCR occurrence patterns. In the later analysis, no new phenotypic data were used to find candidate immune exposures; instead, reliance was placed on TCR beta sequences and their occurrence across donors. An earlier analysis of 500 to 650 of the donors applied high-throughput TCR beta sequencing to assess whether each TCR beta V gene segment acted as functional or pseudogenic. Donor age, sex, ethnicity and CMV serostatus were compiled alongside the repertoire data. A later genetic analysis used genome-wide SNP genotypes for about 60% of the roughly 700 donors, treating that subset as a discovery cohort. Every discovery cohort repertoire had been produced on one sequencing platform. HLA typing included class I and class II loci at four-digit resolution. The number of typed donors differed by locus: 629-630 for A, B, C, DRB1 and DQB1; some 540 for DQA1; 606 for DPA1; and roughly 490 for DPB1. Five DR-DQ haplotypes were treated as single units for association and clustering because of strong linkage in the cohort. Among about 360 genotyped donors of the cohort, an average of approximately 240,000 unique TCR beta nucleotide sequences were sequenced per donor, around 18% of them non-productive. Beyond this particular receptor, the publication reports: According to the authors, the approach could potentially be generalized to other disease states and immunological phenotypes. In this cohort, only TCR beta chains were sequenced, and detectable features were limited by the absence of alpha or paired-chain data. When HLA alleles, especially DR and DQ, strongly co-occurred, attributing TCR associations to individual alleles was difficult. While some public TCRs were present in many individuals, most TCR sequences turned up only very rarely across donors. Correlated functional status among segregating V segments might reflect linkage disequilibrium, but an unknown experimental factor could not be ruled out. The only immune exposure information available for the cohort was CMV serostatus. In vitro tests confirmed that a few of the cytomegalovirus-associated TCR beta chains recognize cytomegalovirus antigens. Compared with the roughly 600-donor mean, donors in an Asian-associated ancestry cluster had fewer N-insertions in productive TCRs, according to a later genetic analysis. Because the 87-base-pair reads could not distinguish some IMGT-functional V segments, including TRBV6-2 and TRBV6-3, those segments were excluded. Compared with equally common non-associated chains, HLA-associated TCR beta chains in a later analysis were more clonally expanded and had lower generation probabilities. The classifier was reported to diagnose cytomegalovirus status with high specificity and sensitivity in both the original cohort and the validation cohort. A further reported finding was that TCR beta sequences accurately predicted the HLA-A and HLA-B alleles for most subjects in the first cohort. Because counts were too low, roughly 17 rarely observed V segments, including chromosome 9 orphons, were left out of the earlier analysis of 500 to 750 of the donors. Because some donors lacked HLA typing at each locus, the association tests relied only on the typed subset. At a false discovery rate of 0.05, a later analysis linked 16,000 or so TCR beta sequences to specific HLA alleles. In a later analysis, several top co-occurrence clusters were reported to appear linked to parvovirus B19, influenza, CMV and Epstein-Barr virus. Roughly uniform sequencing depth across donors was assumed in presence/absence analyses, although this assumption may not hold. According to a later analysis, most CMV-associated TCR beta chains appeared to be HLA-restricted, and the HLA associations seemed to be driven largely by CMV exposure. In an earlier analysis of 587 of the donors, most TCR beta V segments appeared in productive rearrangements about 90% or about 30% of the time, broadly matching IMGT annotations. The sequencing pipeline was judged likely to have produced a cluster of highly shared sequence variants as a technical artifact. The study listed 164 TCR beta chains as associated with cytomegalovirus. V-gene and J-gene trimming of TCR beta chains was associated with a missense DCLRE1C variant in a later genetic analysis, and the association was replicated in an independent cohort. In a later analysis, TCR association rates were found to vary across HLA loci, with the most associated TCRs seen for DRB1 alleles and the fewest for HLA-C alleles.

Library preparation was by the immunoSEQ multiplex PCR assay. For the multiplex PCR, a mixture combining 60 forward primers for TCR Vbeta segments and 13 reverse primers for TCR Jbeta segments was used. A multiplex PCR assay on genomic DNA amplified the CDR3 region of rearranged TCR beta genes. The amplified TCR beta libraries were sequenced on the Illumina HiSeq System as 87-base-pair reads. From the authors' description of their analysis: A later analysis counted some 74 million unique TCR beta chains across the 666 repertoires, and approximately 11 million of these chains were shared by at least two donors. Raw reads were error-corrected and collapsed into unique sequences by a nearest-neighbor algorithm in which closely related sequences were merged to remove PCR and sequencing errors. To assign V, D and J gene segments, CDR3 sequences were aligned to IMGT reference sequences. For a sequence to be retained, a match of at least six nucleotides was required to both a V gene segment and a J gene segment. Rearrangements were classified as productive when the CDR3 lacked stop codons and remained in frame with V and J, and all other rearrangements were classified as non-productive. Following IMGT convention, CDR3 was defined as the stretch from the second conserved V-encoded cysteine to the conserved J-encoded phenylalanine. The earlier analysis of some 550 of the donors excluded any sequence lacking an unambiguous match to a single V gene segment. An earlier analysis of around 600 of the donors classified V segments as functional when productive rearrangements were above 56.7% and as segregating when the standard deviation between donors was above 5%. A statistical classification framework was developed to diagnose cytomegalovirus status using the catalog of TCR beta chain sequences. V and J gene assignment, in a later analysis, came from comparing TCR nucleotide sequences with IMGT/GENE-DB human TR gene sequences. Using the TCRdist pipeline, a later analysis assigned CDR3 sequences along with most-parsimonious VDJ recombination scenarios. In a later analysis, each TCR beta chain was defined by its CDR3 amino acid sequence together with its V-gene family, and reads without a unique V-gene family were excluded. In a later analysis, a few hundred highly shared, low-generation-probability nucleotide sequences were removed to address suspected cross-contamination and a sequencing artifact. In a later analysis, a clonal expansion index was calculated for each public chain from normalized within-repertoire ranks of inferred template counts. In a later analysis, generation probabilities were computed using a VDJ recombination model fitted to out-of-frame rearrangements, and the results were checked against IGoR. Hypergeometric tests were used in a later analysis to score TCR-TCR, TCR-HLA and TCR-CMV co-occurrence, with a repertoire-size bias correction applied to the TCR pairs. A later analysis estimated false discovery rates by permuting HLA or CMV assignments 20 times. In a later analysis, co-occurring TCRs were grouped using DBSCAN, with TCRdist sequence similarity added in when clustering inside HLA-allele-positive subsets. For co-occurrence clustering, repertoires with fewer than 30,000 or more than 120,000 public chains were excluded, along with about five repertoires with anomalous nucleotide sharing. The table was pulled from immuneACCESS by TCRdb, which kept in-frame rearrangements only. Such tables lose some clones; where checked, under half of the loss comes from unresolved V genes, and the rest has no known cause. V, J and clone size derive from that table, while D and trimming were established from the DNA sequence. Recorded for this sample are 180,000 or so clones; around 80% of them occurred a single time. 1.3% to 1.5% of the sample is in the top ten clones.

Spanning cysteine to phenylalanine, the CDR3 consists of 15 amino acids. The entry retains the CDR3 DNA only, 45 bases that are in frame from base 1. The V and J ends are trimmed by 4 bases and 5 bases, leaving 17 bases between them. The germline V gene specifies SQVTM as CDR1 and ANQGSEA as CDR2. In total, approximately 610 healthy bone marrow donors made up the cohort. At the time of sampling, all cohort members were nominally healthy, though unrecorded immune exposures were likely present. The donor was CMV seropositive and was included in the group of about 290 seropositive cohort members. A peripheral blood sample was collected from each donor, and TCR beta sequencing was performed on peripheral blood mononuclear cells. Genomic DNA extraction from the blood cell samples was performed with the Qiagen DNeasy Blood Extraction Kit. Comment on this clone: Which antigen it targets is not known. No base-level quality is on record; no much larger clone is a single base apart.

The TCR was taken from a girl between 5 and 17 years old in good health and CMV-seropositive. The material sequenced was PBMCs. The rearranged segments are TRBV29-1 and TRBJ1-4; matching of 5 bases hints at TRBD1 as the D gene. Here is the DNA: TGCAGCGTTGCCGCGGTGGGGCAACCAAATGAAAAACTGTTTTTT. This gives the protein CSVAAVGQPNEKLFF.